The clone carrying this TCR beta chain was picked up a small number of times. The germline V gene encodes CDR1 SGHDT and CDR2 YYEEEE. V lost 6 bases to trimming and J lost 2 bases, with 12 bases between them. CDR3 length: 14 amino acids. This specimen belongs to a study of T cells in Graves' hyperthyroidism and ophthalmopathy. TCR beta CDR3 regions were amplified from RNA. Initially, a first-round RT-PCR of the TCR CDR3 employed the HTBI primer set. TCRdb fed the multiplex PCR reads into MiXCR, producing one record per CDR3 protein. The table lists hundreds of thousands of distinct CDR3 sequences, approximately 19% of them singletons, with 15% to 20% in the top ten. Reasons for excluding patients were uncontrolled infection, other autoimmune disease, pregnancy or lactation.

What was sequenced was blood. The sequence derives from a woman aged 50 to 60 with Graves' hyperthyroidism that later progressed to Graves' ophthalmopathy. This rearrangement joins TRBV5-6 to TRBJ2-1; TRBD1 might be the D (6 bases). CDR3 protein: CASIPRGTYNEQFF. In nucleotides, the CDR3 is TGTGCCAGCATACCCAGGGGAACCTACAATGAGCAGTTCTTC.